The clone carrying this T cell receptor (beta chain) was seen more than once but under ten times. Antigen unknown. CDR1 and CDR2 from the germline V gene are DFQATT and SNEGSKA (reference sequence). Trimming cost V 3 bases and J 4 bases, with 19 bases left between them. The CDR3 runs 16 residues. The Oncomine TCR Beta short-read assay sequenced DNA from cultured CD4+ T cells. MiXCR was run by TCRdb on the PCR reads, yielding one entry per CDR3 protein. The table includes 25,000 or so distinct CDR3 sequences, roughly 38% detected once. Described time point: late sampling 161 to 241 days after vaccination in a few convalescent patients. As for treatment: roughly ten-day PBMC culture with coronavirus spike peptide pools or control peptides (ViraFEST assay). This entry is derived from a study of vaccination and CD4 T cells after COVID-19.

The clonotype originates from a human donor who had recovered from COVID-19. Sequenced material: CD4+ T cells from blood, cultured in vitro, taken about 7 months after SARS-CoV-2 vaccination. This chain connects TRBV20-1 to TRBJ1-5, with a tentative D call TRBD1 (6 bases). In DNA, the CDR3 is TGCAGTGCTAGCCCCTCTGGTGGACAGATAAATCAGCCCCAGCATTTT. Amino acid sequence: CSASPSGGQINQPQHF.